Sequencing of this T cell receptor beta chain was carried out in a study of T-cell reconstitution after alpha-beta-depleted transplantation in children. Overall study findings and caveats: The origin of high day-60 TCRbeta diversity in some patients lay in surviving recipient T cells and thymic progenitors. About two months after transplant, alpha-beta T cells reportedly came from several hundred expanded graft clones. Counts and diversity of T cells one year after transplant came mostly from newly produced T cells.

Library preparation (for TCRbeta) was performed with unique molecular identifiers. In TCRdb, the PCR reads were re-called with MiXCR into one record per CDR3 protein. The sample has 150,000 to 250,000 distinct CDR3 sequences, 5% to 6.5% seen once; the top ten hold just over 4.5%. V was shortened by 0 bases and J by 0 bases, with 29 bases between the two germline ends. CDR3 length: 22 residues. CDR1 and CDR2 from the germline V gene are MGHDK and SYGVNS. This clonotype was detected ten times or more. Its antigen is unidentified. Material: PBMCs, obtained before TCRalphabeta/CD19-depleted stem cell transplant. The receptor was derived from a girl under three years old with combined immunodeficiency, due to receive a stem cell transplant. The chain has TRBV25-1 and TRBJ1-1; D may be TRBD1 (5 bases). In DNA form, the CDR3 reads TGTGCCAGCAGTGAATATTTCTGGGGCGGGGGACCGAGGGAATTAATGAACACTGAAGCTTTCTTT. Translating it yields CASSEYFWGGGPRELMNTEAFF.